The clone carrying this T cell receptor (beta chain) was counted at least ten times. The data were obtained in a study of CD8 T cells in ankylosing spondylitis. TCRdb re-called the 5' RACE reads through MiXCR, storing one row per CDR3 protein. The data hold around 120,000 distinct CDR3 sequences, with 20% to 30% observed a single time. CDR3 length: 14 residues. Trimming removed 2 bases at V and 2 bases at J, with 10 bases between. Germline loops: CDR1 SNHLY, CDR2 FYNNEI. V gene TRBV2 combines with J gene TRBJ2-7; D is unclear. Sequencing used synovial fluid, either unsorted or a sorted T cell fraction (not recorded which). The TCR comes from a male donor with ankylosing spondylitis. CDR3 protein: CASSESARAYEQYF. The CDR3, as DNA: TGTGCCAGCAGTGAATCGGCCCGCGCCTACGAGCAGTACTTC.